The present T cell receptor beta chain was sequenced within a study of T cell repertoires in cytomegalovirus infection. MiXCR, run by TCRdb on the reads, gives a single entry per CDR3 protein. The table includes about 500,000 distinct CDR3 sequences, about 33% detected once. This clonotype was picked up a small number of times. Its antigen is currently unknown. CDR3 length equals 17 residues. V lost 1 base to trimming and J lost 6 bases, with 20 bases between them. From germline, CDR1 is SGHAT and CDR2 FQNNGV. This specimen was cultured PBMCs, taken from culture after CMV antigen stimulation. This chain links TRBV11-2 with TRBJ2-3; tentative D call: TRBD2 (7 bases). The sequence derives from a human donor in good health (CMV status not recorded). Some clones in this sample may be carry-over from other donors' samples. The CDR3 is CASSLARGAPGDDTQYF. The CDR3 bases are TGTGCCAGCAGCTTAGCTCGGGGGGCGCCCGGTGATGATACGCAGTATTTT.